A single TCR beta chain is shown here with its context. The antigen is unknown. The sample originates from a study of OX40 agonist ivuxolimab in advanced cancers. Study context: A partial response was reached by three patients: one with hepatocellular carcinoma and two with cutaneous melanoma. Study-level points and caveats: Compared with others, partial responders at 0.1-3.0 mg/kg displayed clonal expansion among the lowest.

This CDR3 spans 15 amino acids. Trimming left V 4 bases short and J 2 bases short, with 15 bases between. In germline, CDR1 is SGHRS, CDR2 YFSETQ. Data came from immunoSEQ multiplex PCR; TCRdb stores just in-frame clones and leaves some out. The data contain 90,000 or so clones, roughly nine tenths of them singletons. The material was CD4+ or CD8+ T cells sorted from blood, obtained in a trial of the OX40 agonist ivuxolimab. The chain employs TRBV5-1 and TRBJ1-1, with a possible D match to TRBD1 (6 bases). This receptor was taken from an adult with an advanced solid tumor such as melanoma, head and neck, liver or kidney cancer. The CDR3 nucleotides are TGCGCCAGCAGCCCTAGAACAGGGACTAACACTGAAGCTTTCTTT. This codes for CASSPRTGTNTEAFF.